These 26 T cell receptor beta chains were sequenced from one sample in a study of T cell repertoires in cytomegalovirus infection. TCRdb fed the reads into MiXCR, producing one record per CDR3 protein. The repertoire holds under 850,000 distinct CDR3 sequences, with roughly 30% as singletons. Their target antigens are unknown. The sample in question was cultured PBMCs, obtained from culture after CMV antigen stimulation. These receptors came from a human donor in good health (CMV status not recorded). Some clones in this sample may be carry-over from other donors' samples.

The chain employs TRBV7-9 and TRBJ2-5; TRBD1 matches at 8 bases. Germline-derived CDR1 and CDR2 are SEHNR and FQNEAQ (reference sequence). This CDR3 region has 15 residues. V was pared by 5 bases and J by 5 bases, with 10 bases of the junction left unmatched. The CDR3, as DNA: TGTGCCAGCAGCCCCCGACAGGGGCACCGGGAGACCCAGTACTTC. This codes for CASSPRQGHRETQYF.

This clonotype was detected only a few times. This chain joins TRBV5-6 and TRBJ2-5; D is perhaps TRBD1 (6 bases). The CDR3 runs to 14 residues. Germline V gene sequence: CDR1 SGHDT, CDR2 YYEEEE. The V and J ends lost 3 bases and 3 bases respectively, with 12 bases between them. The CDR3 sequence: CASSSLKGEETQYF. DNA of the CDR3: TGTGCCAGCAGCTCCCTGAAGGGGGAAGAGACCCAGTACTTC.

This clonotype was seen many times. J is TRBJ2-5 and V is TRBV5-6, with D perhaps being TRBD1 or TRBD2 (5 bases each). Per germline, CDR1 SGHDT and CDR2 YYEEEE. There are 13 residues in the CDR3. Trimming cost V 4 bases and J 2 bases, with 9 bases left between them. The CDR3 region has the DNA TGTGCCAGCAGCCCGGGACCACAAGAGACCCAGTACTTC. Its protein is CASSPGPQETQYF.

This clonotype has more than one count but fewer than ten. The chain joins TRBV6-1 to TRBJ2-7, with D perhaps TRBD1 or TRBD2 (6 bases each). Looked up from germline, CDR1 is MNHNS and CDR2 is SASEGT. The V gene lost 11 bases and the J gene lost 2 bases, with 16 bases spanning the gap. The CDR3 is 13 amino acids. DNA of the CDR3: TGTGCCGGAGGGGGTAGAGGCGCCTACGAGCAGTACTTC. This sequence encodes CAGGGRGAYEQYF.

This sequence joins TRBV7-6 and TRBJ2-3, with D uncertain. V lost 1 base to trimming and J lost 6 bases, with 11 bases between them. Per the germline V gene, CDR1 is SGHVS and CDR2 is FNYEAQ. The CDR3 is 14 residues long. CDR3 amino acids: CASSLVWREDTQYF. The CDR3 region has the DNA TGTGCCAGCAGCTTAGTCTGGCGTGAGGATACGCAGTATTTT.

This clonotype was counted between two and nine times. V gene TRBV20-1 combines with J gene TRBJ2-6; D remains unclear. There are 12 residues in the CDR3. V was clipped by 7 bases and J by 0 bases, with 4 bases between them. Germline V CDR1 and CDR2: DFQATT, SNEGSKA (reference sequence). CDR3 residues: CSGVSGANVLTF. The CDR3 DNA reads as TGCAGTGGTGTCTCTGGGGCCAACGTCCTGACTTTC.

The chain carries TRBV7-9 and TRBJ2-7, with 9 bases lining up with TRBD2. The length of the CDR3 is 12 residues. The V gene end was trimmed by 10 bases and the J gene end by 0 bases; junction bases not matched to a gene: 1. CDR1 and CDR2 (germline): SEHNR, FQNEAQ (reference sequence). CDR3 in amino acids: CATSGNSYEQYF. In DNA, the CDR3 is TGTGCCACTAGCGGGAACTCCTACGAGCAGTACTTC.

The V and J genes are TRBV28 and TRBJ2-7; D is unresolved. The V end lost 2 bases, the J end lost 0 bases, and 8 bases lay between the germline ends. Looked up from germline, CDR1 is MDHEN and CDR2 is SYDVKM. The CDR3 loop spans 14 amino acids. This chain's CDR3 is CASSLGVNSYEQYF. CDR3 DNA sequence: TGTGCCAGCAGTTTAGGGGTGAACTCCTACGAGCAGTACTTC.

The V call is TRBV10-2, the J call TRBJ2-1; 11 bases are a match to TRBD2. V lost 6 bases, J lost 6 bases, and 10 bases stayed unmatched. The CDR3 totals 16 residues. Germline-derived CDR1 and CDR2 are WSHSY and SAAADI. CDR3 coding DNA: TGCGCCAGCAGATTAGCGGGAGGGGGCCCGGTCAATGAGCAGTTCTTC. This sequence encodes CASRLAGGGPVNEQFF.

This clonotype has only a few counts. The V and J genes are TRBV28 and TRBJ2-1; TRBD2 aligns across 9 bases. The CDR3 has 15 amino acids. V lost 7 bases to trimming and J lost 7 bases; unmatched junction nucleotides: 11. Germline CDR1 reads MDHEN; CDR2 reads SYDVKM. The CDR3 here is CASNPHTSGRNEQFF. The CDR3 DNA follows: TGTGCCAGCAACCCACACACTAGCGGGCGGAATGAGCAGTTCTTC.

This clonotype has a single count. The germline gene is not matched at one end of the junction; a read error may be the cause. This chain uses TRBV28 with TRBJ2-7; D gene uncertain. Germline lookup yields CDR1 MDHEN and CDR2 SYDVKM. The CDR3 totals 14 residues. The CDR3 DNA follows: TGTGCCAGCAGTTTAATGGGCAGAACCTACGAGCATTACTTC. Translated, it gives CASSLMGRTYEHYF.

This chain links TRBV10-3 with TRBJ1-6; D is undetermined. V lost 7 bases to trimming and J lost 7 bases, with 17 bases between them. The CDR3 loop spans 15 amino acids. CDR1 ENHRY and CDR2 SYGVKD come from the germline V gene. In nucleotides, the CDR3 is TGTGCCATCAAGGCCCGCGAGGAAAACAATTCACCCCTCCACTTT. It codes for CAIKAREENNSPLHF.

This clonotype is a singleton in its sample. The CDR3 DNA reads as TGTGCCAGCAGCTCCCCGGGGGCGCTTGGCTACACCTTC. Amino acids: CASSSPGALGYTF. This chain joins TRBV11-2 and TRBJ1-2; a weak D match, TRBD1 (6 bases). Germline lookup yields CDR1 SGHAT and CDR2 FQNNGV. V was pared by 4 bases and J by 7 bases, with 13 bases between. This CDR3 spans 13 amino acids.

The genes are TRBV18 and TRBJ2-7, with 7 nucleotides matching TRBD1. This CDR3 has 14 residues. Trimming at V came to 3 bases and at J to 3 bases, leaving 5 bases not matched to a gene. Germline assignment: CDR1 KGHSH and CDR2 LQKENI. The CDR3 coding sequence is TGTGCCAGCTCACCGAGGGACAGTTTCTACGAGCAGTACTTC. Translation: CASSPRDSFYEQYF.

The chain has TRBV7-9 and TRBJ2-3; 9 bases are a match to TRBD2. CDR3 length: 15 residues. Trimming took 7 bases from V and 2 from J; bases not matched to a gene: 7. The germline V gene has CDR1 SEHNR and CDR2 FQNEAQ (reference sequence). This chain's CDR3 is CASNPAGGNTDTQYF. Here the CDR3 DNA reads TGTGCCAGCAACCCAGCGGGGGGTAACACAGATACGCAGTATTTT.

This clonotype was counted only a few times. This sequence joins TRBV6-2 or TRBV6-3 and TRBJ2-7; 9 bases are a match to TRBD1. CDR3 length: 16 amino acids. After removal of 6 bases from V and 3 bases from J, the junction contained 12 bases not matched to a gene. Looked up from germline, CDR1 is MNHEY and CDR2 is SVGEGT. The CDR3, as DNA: TGTGCCAGCAGGACAATTAACAGGGGGCCAAACTACGAGCAGTACTTC. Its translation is CASRTINRGPNYEQYF.

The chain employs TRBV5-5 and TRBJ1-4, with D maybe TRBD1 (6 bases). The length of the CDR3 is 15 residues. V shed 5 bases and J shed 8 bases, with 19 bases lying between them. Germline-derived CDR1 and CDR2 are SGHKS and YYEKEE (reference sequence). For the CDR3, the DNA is TGTGCCAGCAGAGGTGGACAGACGATTTGGGAAAAACTGTTTTTT. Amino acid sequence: CASRGGQTIWEKLFF.

DNA of the CDR3: TGTGCCAGCACGGGAGAGATGAACACTGAAGCTTTCTTT. This gives the protein CASTGEMNTEAFF. The chain carries TRBV2 and TRBJ1-1; D call uncertain. The CDR3 consists of 13 residues. Trimming removed 7 bases at V and 0 bases at J, with 9 bases between. Germline V lookup: CDR1 SNHLY, CDR2 FYNNEI.

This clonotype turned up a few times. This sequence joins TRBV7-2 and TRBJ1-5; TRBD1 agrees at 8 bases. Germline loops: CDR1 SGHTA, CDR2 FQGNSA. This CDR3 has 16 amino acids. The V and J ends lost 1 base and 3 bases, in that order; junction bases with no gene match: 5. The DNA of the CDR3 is TGTGCCAGCAGCTTAGTTAGACAGGGGCTCAATCAGCCCCAGCATTTT. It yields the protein CASSLVRQGLNQPQHF.

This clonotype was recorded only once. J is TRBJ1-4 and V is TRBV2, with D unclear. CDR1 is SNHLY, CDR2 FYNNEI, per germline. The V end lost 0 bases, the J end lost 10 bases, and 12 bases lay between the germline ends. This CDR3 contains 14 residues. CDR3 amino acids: CASSEANGLRKLFF. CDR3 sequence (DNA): TGTGCCAGCAGTGAAGCGAACGGTTTGAGAAAACTGTTTTTT.

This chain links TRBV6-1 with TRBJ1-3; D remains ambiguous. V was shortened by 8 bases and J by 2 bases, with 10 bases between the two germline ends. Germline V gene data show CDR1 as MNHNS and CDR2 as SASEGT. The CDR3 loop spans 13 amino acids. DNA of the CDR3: TGTGCCAGCTATAGGGTCCCTGGAAACACCATATATTTT. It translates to CASYRVPGNTIYF.

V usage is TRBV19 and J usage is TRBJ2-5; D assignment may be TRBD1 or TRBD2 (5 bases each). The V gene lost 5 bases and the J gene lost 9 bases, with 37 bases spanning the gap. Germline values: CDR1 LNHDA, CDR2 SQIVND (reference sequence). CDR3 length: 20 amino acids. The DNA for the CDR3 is TGTGCCAGTAGTCAGCGCATACCCCTCCCGATCCGGGACCGATCTGGGTCCCAGTACTTC. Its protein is CASSQRIPLPIRDRSGSQYF.

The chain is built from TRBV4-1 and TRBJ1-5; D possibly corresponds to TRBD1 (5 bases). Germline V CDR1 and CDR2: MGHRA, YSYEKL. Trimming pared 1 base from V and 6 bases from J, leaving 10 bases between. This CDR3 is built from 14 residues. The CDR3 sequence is CASSQVYGGQPQHF. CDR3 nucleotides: TGCGCCAGCAGCCAAGTGTACGGGGGTCAGCCCCAGCATTTT.

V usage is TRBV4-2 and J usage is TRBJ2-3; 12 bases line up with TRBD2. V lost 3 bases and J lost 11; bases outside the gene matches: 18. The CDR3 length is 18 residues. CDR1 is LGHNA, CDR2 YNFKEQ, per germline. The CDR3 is CASSQGVGRLAGALWQYF. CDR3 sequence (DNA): TGTGCCAGCAGCCAGGGAGTCGGTAGACTAGCGGGGGCTTTATGGCAGTATTTT.

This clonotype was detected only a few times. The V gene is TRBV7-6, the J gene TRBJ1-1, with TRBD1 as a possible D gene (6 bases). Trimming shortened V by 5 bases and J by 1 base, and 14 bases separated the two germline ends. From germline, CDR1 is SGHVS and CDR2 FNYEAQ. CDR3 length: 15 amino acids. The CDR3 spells CASSIPTGENTEAFF. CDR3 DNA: TGTGCCAGCAGCATTCCGACAGGAGAGAACACTGAAGCTTTCTTT.

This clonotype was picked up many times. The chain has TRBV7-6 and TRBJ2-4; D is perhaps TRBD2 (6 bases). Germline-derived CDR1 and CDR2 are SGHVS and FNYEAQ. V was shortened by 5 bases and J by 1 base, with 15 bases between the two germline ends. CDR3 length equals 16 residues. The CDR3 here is CASSNGGVGAKNIQYF. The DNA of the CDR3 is TGTGCCAGCAGCAATGGAGGGGTCGGGGCCAAAAACATTCAGTACTTC.